What follows are 15 T cell receptor beta chains derived from one specimen sequenced in a study of T cell responses to AZD1222 COVID-19 vaccine. Using immunoSEQ multiplex PCR, the repertoire was profiled, and TCRdb retains in-frame clones only, with some absent. The profile shows some 100,000 clones, 87% of them singletons. Here the sequenced sample was peripheral blood, taken on day 0 of AZD1222 vaccination. These receptors all stem from an adult in good health.

The V and J genes are TRBV18 and TRBJ2-1; a possible D gene is TRBD2 (6 bases). Trimming stripped 3 bases from V and 8 bases from J, with 14 bases between. The CDR3 runs 14 residues. Per the germline V gene, CDR1 is KGHSH and CDR2 is LQKENI. The CDR3 here is CASSPRGANYEQFF. CDR3 nucleotides: TGTGCCAGCTCACCCCGCGGGGCAAACTATGAGCAGTTCTTC.

The chain uses TRBV30 and TRBJ1-1; 7 nucleotides align to TRBD1. V trimming: 5 bases; J trimming: 4 bases; junction bases outside the gene matches: 4. Germline CDR1 reads GTSNPN; CDR2 reads SVGIG (reference sequence). The CDR3 totals 12 residues. The CDR3 sequence is CAWGGGGTEAFF. The CDR3 region has the DNA TGTGCCTGGGGAGGGGGCGGCACTGAAGCTTTCTTT.

Here the CDR3 DNA reads TGCAGCGAAAACAGGGCGGGGGGCACTGAAGCTTTCTTT. Translation gives CSENRAGGTEAFF. This rearrangement joins TRBV29-1 to TRBJ1-1; tentatively, D is TRBD1 (6 bases). CDR3 length equals 13 residues. The V end was cut by 7 bases, the J end by 4 bases, with 16 bases between. CDR1 is SQVTM and CDR2 is ANQGSEA in the germline V gene.

The chain employs TRBV28 and TRBJ1-3; a weak D match, TRBD1 (5 bases). CDR1 is MDHEN, CDR2 SYDVKM, per germline. This CDR3 contains 17 residues. V was clipped by 4 bases and J by 1 base, with 17 bases between them. CDR3 loop: CASSSWTLSGSGNTIYF. The CDR3 DNA reads TGTGCCAGCAGTTCTTGGACACTTTCTGGGTCTGGAAACACCATATATTTT.

There are a few counts of this clone. This chain joins TRBV4-1 and TRBJ2-7; D may be TRBD2 (6 bases). The CDR3 extends over 15 amino acids. Germline V CDR1 and CDR2: MGHRA, YSYEKL. V lost 1 base and J 3 bases, leaving 13 bases between the germline ends. CDR3 bases: TGCGCCAGCAGCCAAGGGCACGGAGGGGACTACGAGCAGTACTTC. As protein: CASSQGHGGDYEQYF.

This rearrangement joins TRBV18 to TRBJ1-2, with 7 nucleotides matching TRBD1. V trimming: 4 bases; J trimming: 4 bases; junction bases outside the gene matches: 9. CDR1 and CDR2 from the germline V gene are KGHSH and LQKENI. The CDR3 is made up of 15 amino acids. CDR3 region: CASSLQTGLGYGYTF. DNA of the CDR3: TGTGCCAGCTCACTACAGACAGGGCTCGGCTATGGCTACACCTTC.

J is TRBJ2-1 and V is TRBV18; 9 positions match TRBD2. CDR3 size: 17 residues. The germline V gene has CDR1 KGHSH and CDR2 LQKENI. V lost 3 bases and J lost 4; bases outside the gene matches: 10. CDR3 protein: CASSPRGSGGRYNEQFF. The CDR3 DNA reads as TGTGCCAGCTCACCCCGTGGTAGCGGGGGTAGGTACAATGAGCAGTTCTTC. Variable domain in full (rest from reference TRBV18 and TRBJ2-1): NAGVMQNPRHLVRRRGQEARLRCSPMKGHSHVYWYRQLPEEGLKFMVYLQKENIIDESGMPKERFSAEFPKEGPSILRIQQVVRGDSAAYFCASSPRGSGGRYNEQFFGPGTRLTVL.

J is TRBJ1-1 and V is TRBV28; no clear D. The CDR3 length is 12 residues. The germline V gene encodes CDR1 MDHEN and CDR2 SYDVKM. Trimming took 10 bases from V and 1 from J, leaving 10 bases between them. The CDR3 nucleotides are TGTGCCATCCTGGAGGGGAACACTGAAGCTTTCTTT. It codes for CAILEGNTEAFF.

The V call is TRBV7-2, the J call TRBJ2-7, with 11 bases that match TRBD2. With V trimmed by 2 bases and J by 3 bases, 15 bases remained unmatched. The germline V gene encodes CDR1 SGHTA and CDR2 FQGNSA. The CDR3 consists of 19 residues. CDR3 sequence (DNA): TGTGCCAGCAGCTTACCCCCCCTGGGTAGCGGGGGGGCTATCTACGAGCAGTACTTC. Translation: CASSLPPLGSGGAIYEQYF.

The chain uses TRBV7-2 and TRBJ1-6; D is perhaps TRBD1 (6 bases). This CDR3 is built from 15 residues. Deletions cut 5 bases from V and 7 bases from J, with 15 bases between. Germline V CDR1 and CDR2: SGHTA, FQGNSA. In DNA form, the CDR3 reads TGTGCCAGCAGCCTGACCGGGGGCCGCAATTCACCCCTCCACTTT. It encodes CASSLTGGRNSPLHF.

This chain joins TRBV6-5 and TRBJ2-1; 9 nucleotides match TRBD1. The ends lost 7 bases at V and 1 base at J; junction bases unmatched: 2. Germline CDR1 is MNHEY and CDR2 is SVGAGI. CDR3 length: 14 amino acids. The CDR3 DNA reads as TGTGCCAGCACCGGGACAGGGTCCTACAATGAGCAGTTCTTC. It is translated as CASTGTGSYNEQFF.

This sequence joins TRBV15 and TRBJ1-5, with a possible D match to TRBD1 (5 bases). V lost 0 bases and J lost 6, with 12 bases in between. The CDR3 sequence is 15 residues long. The germline CDR1 and CDR2 sequences are LNHNV and YYDKDF (reference sequence). Written as DNA, the CDR3 is TGTGCCACCAGCAGAGAGAGGGGAGAGGGTCAGCCCCAGCATTTT. Protein product: CATSRERGEGQPQHF. The full variable domain, with the rest looked up from reference TRBV15 and TRBJ1-5, is DAMVIQNPRYQVTQFGKPVTLSCSQTLNHNVMYWYQQKSSQAPKLLFHYYDKDFNNEADTPDNFQSRRPNTSFCFLDIRSPGLGDTAMYLCATSRERGEGQPQHFGDGTRLSIL.

The chain is built from TRBV14 and TRBJ1-4; D not resolved. Between the trimmed V and J ends, which lost 1 base and 8 bases, there was a span of 14 bases. CDR3 length: 15 residues. The V gene's germline CDR1 is SGHDN and CDR2 FVKESK. CDR3 bases: TGTGCCAGCAGCCAAGGGGTGGCCTTGGGGGAAAAACTGTTTTTT. This translates into CASSQGVALGEKLFF.

The chain uses TRBV2 and TRBJ1-1; D possibly corresponds to TRBD1 (5 bases). The CDR3 is 16 residues long. Germline-derived CDR1 and CDR2 are SNHLY and FYNNEI. Trimming removed 4 bases at V and 11 bases at J, with 26 bases between. The DNA of the CDR3 is TGTGCCAGCAGTGGCATTGGGAGGGGTGTATTTGTTGGGGCTTTCTTT. Residues: CASSGIGRGVFVGAFF.

This chain joins TRBV5-1 and TRBJ1-4; a weak D match, TRBD1 (5 bases). This CDR3 is 14 amino acids long. V dropped 0 bases and J dropped 6 bases, with 9 bases sitting between them. Per the germline V gene, CDR1 is SGHRS and CDR2 is YFSETQ. CDR3 nucleotide sequence: TGCGCCAGCAGCTTGGGCAGGGCTGATGAAAAACTGTTTTTT. Protein sequence: CASSLGRADEKLFF.